The text below deals with one TCR beta chain. Its specificity is unknown. Naive CD8 isolation took CD45RO-negative cells positively selected for CCR7 and excluded terminally differentiated effector memory CD45RA+ cells. The data belong to a study of shared clonotypes between healthy human individuals. Deep level was the assay's run setting. Sequencing used immunoSEQ multiplex PCR; TCRdb keeps in-frame clones, though not all of them. The repertoire includes approximately 2,000,000 clones, around 93% of them detected once, and around 1.7% sits in the top ten. Study-wide findings and caveats: There were few donors, and this limited the genetic and exposure-history diversity represented.

This CDR3 comprises 13 residues. The V gene lost 10 bases and the J gene lost 1 base, with 14 bases spanning the gap. Germline CDR1 reads WSHSY; CDR2 reads SAAADI. The chain joins TRBV10-2 to TRBJ2-7, with D maybe TRBD2 (7 bases). This TCR derives from a man between 18 and 29 years old in good health. Some clones in this sample may be carry-over from other donors' samples. The sequencing sample was made of naive CD8+ T cells from PBMCs. The CDR3 is CATTAGASYEQYF. Written as DNA, the CDR3 is TGCGCCACCACCGCGGGGGCATCCTACGAGCAGTACTTC.